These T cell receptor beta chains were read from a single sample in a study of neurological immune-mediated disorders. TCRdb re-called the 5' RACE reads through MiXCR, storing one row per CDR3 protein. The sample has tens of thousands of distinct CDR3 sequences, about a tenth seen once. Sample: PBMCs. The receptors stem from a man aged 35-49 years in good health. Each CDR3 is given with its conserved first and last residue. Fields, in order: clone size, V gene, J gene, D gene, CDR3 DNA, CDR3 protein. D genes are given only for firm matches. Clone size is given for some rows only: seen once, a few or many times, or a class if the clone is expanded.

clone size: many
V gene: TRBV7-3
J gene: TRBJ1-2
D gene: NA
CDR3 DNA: TGTGCCAGCAGCTTAACCCCGACGGTAGCTAACTATGGCTACACCTTC
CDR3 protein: CASSLTPTVANYGYTF

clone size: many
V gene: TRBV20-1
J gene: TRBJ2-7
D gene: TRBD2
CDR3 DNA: TGCAGTGCTGGGATGACTAGCGGGAGTAATGAGCAGTACTTC
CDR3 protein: CSAGMTSGSNEQYF

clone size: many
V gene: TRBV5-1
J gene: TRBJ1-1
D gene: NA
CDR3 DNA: TGCGCCAGCAGCTTAGCGGAGGGCGCGGTTTCGGAAGCTTTCTTT
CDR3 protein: CASSLAEGAVSEAFF

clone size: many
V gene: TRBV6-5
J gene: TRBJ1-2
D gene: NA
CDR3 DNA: TGTGCCAGCAGCCCCCCAGTCGGGGGGCAAGGTGGCTACACCTTC
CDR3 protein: CASSPPVGGQGGYTF

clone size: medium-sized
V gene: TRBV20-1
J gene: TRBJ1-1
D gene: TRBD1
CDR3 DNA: TGCAGTGCTATTGGAGGACAGGGTAAAAGGAACACTGAAGCTTTCTTT
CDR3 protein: CSAIGGQGKRNTEAFF

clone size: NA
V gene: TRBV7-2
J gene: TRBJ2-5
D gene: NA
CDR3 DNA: TGTGCCAGCAGCTTGCTGGGAGAGACCCAGTACTTC
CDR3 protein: CASSLLGETQYF

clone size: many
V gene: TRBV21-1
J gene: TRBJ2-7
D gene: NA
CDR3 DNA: TGTGCCAGCAGCAAAGACAGGGGGCCACCGTACGAGCAGTACTTC
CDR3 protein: CASSKDRGPPYEQYF

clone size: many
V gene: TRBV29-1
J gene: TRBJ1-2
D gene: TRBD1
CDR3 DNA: TGCAGCGCTCCAATCGACAGGGGCCATGGCTACACCTTC
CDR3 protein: CSAPIDRGHGYTF

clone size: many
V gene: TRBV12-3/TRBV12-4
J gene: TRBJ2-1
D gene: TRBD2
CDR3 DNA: TGTGCCAGCAGTTCCACAGCGGGGTGGCTTGGTGAGCAGTTCTTC
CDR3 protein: CASSSTAGWLGEQFF

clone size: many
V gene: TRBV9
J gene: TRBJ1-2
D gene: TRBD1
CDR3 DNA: TGTGCCAGCAGCGTAGGAGGGGGCGAAGATGGCTACACCTTC
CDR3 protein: CASSVGGGEDGYTF

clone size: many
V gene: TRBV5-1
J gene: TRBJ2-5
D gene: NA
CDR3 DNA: TGCGCCAGCGGAGGAGAGACCCAGTACTTC
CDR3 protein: CASGGETQYF

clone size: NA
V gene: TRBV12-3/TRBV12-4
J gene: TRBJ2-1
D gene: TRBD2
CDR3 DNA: TGTGCCAGCAGCCCGAGCGGGGGGAGCTCCTACAATGAGCAGTTCTTC
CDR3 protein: CASSPSGGSSYNEQFF

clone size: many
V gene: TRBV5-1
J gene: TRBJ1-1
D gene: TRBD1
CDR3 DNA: TGCGCCAGCAGCTTTACAGGGGAGTATGGAGCTTTCTTT
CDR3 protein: CASSFTGEYGAFF

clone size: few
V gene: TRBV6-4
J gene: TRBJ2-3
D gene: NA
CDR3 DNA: TGTGCCAGCAGAGCCCTGGGGTCAGATACGCAGTATTTT
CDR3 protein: CASRALGSDTQYF

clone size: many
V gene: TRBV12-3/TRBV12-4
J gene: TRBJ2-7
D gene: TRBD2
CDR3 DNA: TGTGCCAGCAGTTTAAGCGGGAGTAGCTCCTACGAGCAGTACTTC
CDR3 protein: CASSLSGSSSYEQYF

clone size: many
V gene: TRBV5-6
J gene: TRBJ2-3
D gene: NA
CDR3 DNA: TGTGCCAGCAGCCACCCCAGGATCTCCTCCCCAACAGATACGCAGTATTTT
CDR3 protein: CASSHPRISSPTDTQYF

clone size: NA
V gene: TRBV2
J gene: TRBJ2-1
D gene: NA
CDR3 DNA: TGTGCCACCAGACGACTTGGCCAGGATGAGCAGTTCTTC
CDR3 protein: CATRRLGQDEQFF

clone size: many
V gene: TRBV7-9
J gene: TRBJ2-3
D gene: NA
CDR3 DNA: TGTGCCAGCAGCTTCCCCCTGGCGGGAACTAGCACAGATACGCAGTATTTT
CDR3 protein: CASSFPLAGTSTDTQYF

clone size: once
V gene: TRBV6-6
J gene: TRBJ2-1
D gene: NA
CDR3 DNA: TGTGCCATCAACCTCCGACCCGTGGCCCCCGAGCAGTTCTTC
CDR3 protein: CAINLRPVAPEQFF

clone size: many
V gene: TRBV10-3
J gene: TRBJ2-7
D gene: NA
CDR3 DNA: TGTGCCATCAGTGAATCGAACGGGTTGGGAACCGACGAGCAGTACTTC
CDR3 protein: CAISESNGLGTDEQYF

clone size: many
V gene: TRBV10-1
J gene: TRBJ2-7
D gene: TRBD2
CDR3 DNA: TGCGCCAGCAGTAAAGGGACTAGCGGGAGGGCCGGGAACGAGCAGTACTTC
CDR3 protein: CASSKGTSGRAGNEQYF

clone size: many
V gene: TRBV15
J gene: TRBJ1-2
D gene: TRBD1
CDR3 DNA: TGTGCCACGTCTCTACAGGGGGGAGGCTATGGCTACACCTTC
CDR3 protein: CATSLQGGGYGYTF

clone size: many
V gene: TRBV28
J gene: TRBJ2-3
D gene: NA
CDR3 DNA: TGTGCCAGCAGGAAGGGGGGAGGCACAGATACGCAGTATTTT
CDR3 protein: CASRKGGGTDTQYF

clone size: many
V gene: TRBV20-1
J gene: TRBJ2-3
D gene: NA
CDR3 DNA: TGCAGTGCCCCGCAGGGGACGCAGTATTTT
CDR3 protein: CSAPQGTQYF

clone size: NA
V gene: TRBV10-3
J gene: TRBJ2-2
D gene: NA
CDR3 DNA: TGTGCCATCAGGCCCGCGGACCGGAGGGCTAACACCGGGGAGCTGTTTTTT
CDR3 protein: CAIRPADRRANTGELFF

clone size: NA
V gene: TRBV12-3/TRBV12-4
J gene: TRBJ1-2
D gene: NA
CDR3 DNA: TGTGCCAGCAGTTCGCCCGAAGTATCTAACTATGGCTACACCTTC
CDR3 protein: CASSSPEVSNYGYTF

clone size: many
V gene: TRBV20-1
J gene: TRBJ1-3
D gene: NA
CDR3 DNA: TGCAGTGCTAGACTACATCTCTCTGGAAACACCATATATTTT
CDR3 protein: CSARLHLSGNTIYF

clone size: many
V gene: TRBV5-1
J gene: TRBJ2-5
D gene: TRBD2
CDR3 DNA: TGCGCCAGCAGCTCGCGGGGGGTCCTAGAGACCCAGTACTTC
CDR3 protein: CASSSRGVLETQYF

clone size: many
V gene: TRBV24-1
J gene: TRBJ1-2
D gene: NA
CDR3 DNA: TGTGCCACCAGTCCTGAGGAGGCAGATGATAACTATGGCTACACCTTC
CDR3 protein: CATSPEEADDNYGYTF

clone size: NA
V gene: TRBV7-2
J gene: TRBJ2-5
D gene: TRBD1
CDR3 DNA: TGTGCCAGCAGCTCGACCAGGGGGTCGGGGCGTGCAATTGTCTACTTC
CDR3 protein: CASSSTRGSGRAIVYF

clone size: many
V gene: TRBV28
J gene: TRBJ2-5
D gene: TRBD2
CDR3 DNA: TGTGCCAGCAGTTTAACCGGGAGGTGGGAGACCCAGTACTTC
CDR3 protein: CASSLTGRWETQYF

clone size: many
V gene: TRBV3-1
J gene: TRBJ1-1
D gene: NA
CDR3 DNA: TGTGCCAGCAGCCAAGAGGCAGGGAGGAACACTGAAGCTTTCTTT
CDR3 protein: CASSQEAGRNTEAFF

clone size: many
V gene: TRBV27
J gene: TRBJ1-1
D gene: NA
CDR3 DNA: TGTGCCAGCAGTACCCCCAGCCGGGGTGTTACTGAAGCTTTCTTT
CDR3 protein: CASSTPSRGVTEAFF

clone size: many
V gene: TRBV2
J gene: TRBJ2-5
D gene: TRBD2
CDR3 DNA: TGTGCCAGCAGTGCACTAGCGGGAGCGGTAGAGACCCAGTACTTC
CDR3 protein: CASSALAGAVETQYF

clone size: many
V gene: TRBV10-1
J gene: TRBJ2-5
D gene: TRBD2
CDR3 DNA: TGCGCCAGCAGTGAGTCCGGGACTACCCAAGAGACCCAGTACTTC
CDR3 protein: CASSESGTTQETQYF

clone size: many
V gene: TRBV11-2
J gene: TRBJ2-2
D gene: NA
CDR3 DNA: TGTGCCAGCAGCTTAGATCGGGCGGGGAGCACCGGGGAGCTGTTTTTT
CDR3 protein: CASSLDRAGSTGELFF

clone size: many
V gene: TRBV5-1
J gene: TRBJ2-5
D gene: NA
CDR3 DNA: TGCGCCAGCAGCAACGTGCGGGAGACCCAGTACTTC
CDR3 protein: CASSNVRETQYF

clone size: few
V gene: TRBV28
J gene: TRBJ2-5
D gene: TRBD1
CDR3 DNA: TGTGCCAGCAGGTCACCTACAGGGGGCTCAGAGACCCAGTACTTC
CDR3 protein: CASRSPTGGSETQYF

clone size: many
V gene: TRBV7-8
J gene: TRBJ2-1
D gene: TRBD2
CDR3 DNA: TGTGCCAGCAGCTCCACACTAGCGGGGACGCAGTTCTTC
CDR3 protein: CASSSTLAGTQFF

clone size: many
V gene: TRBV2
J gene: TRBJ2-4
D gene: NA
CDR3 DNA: TGTGCCAGCACTGCGAAGGGGCCAGCCAAAAACATTCAGTACTTC
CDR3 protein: CASTAKGPAKNIQYF